Presented here are 32 T cell receptor beta chains from one specimen sequenced in a study of blood T cell repertoires in COVID-19. Measured with immunoSEQ multiplex PCR; TCRdb has only the in-frame clones, and not every one. Found here are roughly 280,000 clones, 75% to 90% of them singletons; the top ten hold roughly 1.9%. The sequenced sample consisted of peripheral blood. These receptors originate from a man under 40 with active or convalescent COVID-19.

Remarks on this clone: At the DNA level, this CDR3 is encoded by other sequences in the same sample as well. This sequence joins TRBV9 and TRBJ2-2, with unresolved D. Germline lookup yields CDR1 SGDLS and CDR2 YYNGEE. This CDR3 is built from 12 residues. Deletions cut 2 bases from V and 3 bases from J, with 2 bases between. CDR3 nucleotides: TGTGCCAGCAGCGTCTACACCGGGGAGCTGTTTTTT. Its translation is CASSVYTGELFF.

The CDR3 here is CASSQEGGFAYEQYF. The CDR3 DNA follows: TGTGCCAGCAGCCAAGAAGGGGGATTCGCCTACGAGCAGTACTTC. J is TRBJ2-7 and V is TRBV4-2; weak D call: TRBD1 (6 bases). Between the trimmed V and J ends, which lost 0 bases and 2 bases, there was a span of 11 bases. Germline V gene sequence: CDR1 LGHNA, CDR2 YNFKEQ. CDR3 length: 15 amino acids.

The gene calls are TRBV6-1 and TRBJ2-3; D is ambiguous. Looked up from germline, CDR1 is MNHNS and CDR2 is SASEGT. The germline V and J ends were trimmed by 2 bases and 4 bases, with 4 bases remaining between them. There are 12 residues in the CDR3. The CDR3 region is CASSEHADTQYF. Written as DNA, the CDR3 is TGTGCCAGCAGTGAACATGCAGATACGCAGTATTTT.

The V call is TRBV10-2, the J call TRBJ1-1; D unresolved. V lost 6 bases and J lost 6, with 8 bases in between. Germline V gene data show CDR1 as WSHSY and CDR2 as SAAADI. This CDR3 spans 11 amino acids. Here the CDR3 reads CASRRVAEAFF. The CDR3, as DNA: TGCGCCAGCAGGAGGGTGGCTGAAGCTTTCTTT.

The chain couples TRBV4-1 to TRBJ1-2, with D possibly matching TRBD1 (6 bases). The CDR3 contains 17 residues. The V end lost 2 bases, the J end lost 1 base, and 17 bases lay between the germline ends. Per germline, CDR1 MGHRA and CDR2 YSYEKL. The CDR3 bases are TGCGCCAGCAGCCAACCCTTGAGAGGGGGTCGTAACTATGGCTACACCTTC. The encoded protein is CASSQPLRGGRNYGYTF.

The rearrangement links TRBV7-6 to TRBJ2-2; possible D gene TRBD2, 6 bases. The V end was cut by 0 bases, the J end by 3 bases, with 14 bases between. Per the germline V gene, CDR1 is SGHVS and CDR2 is FNYEAQ. The CDR3 contains 17 residues. For the CDR3, the DNA is TGTGCCAGCAGCTTAGCTGGCTTTCGGAGGGACACCGGGGAGCTGTTTTTT. Protein product: CASSLAGFRRDTGELFF. Drawing the rest from reference TRBV7-6 and TRBJ2-2, the complete variable domain is GAGVSQSPRYKVTKRGQDVALRCDPISGHVSLYWYRQALGQGPEFLTYFNYEAQQDKSGLPNDRFSAERPEGSISTLTIQRTEQRDSAMYRCASSLAGFRRDTGELFFGEGSRLTVL.

The gene calls are TRBV18 and TRBJ1-2, with 7 bases fitting TRBD1. V lost 2 bases to trimming and J lost 5 bases; unmatched junction nucleotides: 11. CDR3 length equals 16 residues. The germline CDR1 and CDR2 sequences are KGHSH and LQKENI. CDR3 in amino acids: CASSPSSRGLEYGYTF. The CDR3 DNA sequence: TGTGCCAGCTCACCAAGTAGCAGGGGGTTGGAGTATGGCTACACCTTC. The complete variable domain, with remaining parts taken from reference TRBV18 and TRBJ1-2, reads NAGVMQNPRHLVRRRGQEARLRCSPMKGHSHVYWYRQLPEEGLKFMVYLQKENIIDESGMPKERFSAEFPKEGPSILRIQQVVRGDSAAYFCASSPSSRGLEYGYTFGSGTRLTVV.

The chain employs TRBV19 and TRBJ2-1; 7 bases map to TRBD2. Losses at the gene ends were 5 bases for V and 4 bases for J; bases not matched to a gene: 2. The CDR3 totals 13 residues. Germline CDR1 is LNHDA and CDR2 is SQIVND (reference sequence). This CDR3 is CASSSAGYNEQFF. As DNA, the CDR3 is TGTGCCAGTAGTTCAGCGGGGTACAATGAGCAGTTCTTC.

The V and J genes are TRBV15 and TRBJ1-6; the D is unclear. The CDR3 length is 18 residues. Germline V gives CDR1 LNHNV, CDR2 YYDKDF (reference sequence). The ends were cut back, 0 bases at V and 1 base at J, with 13 bases in the middle. The CDR3 here is CATSRDLSGRSYNSPLHF. CDR3 bases: TGTGCCACCAGCAGAGATCTCAGTGGGAGATCCTATAATTCACCCCTCCACTTT.

A single count supports this clone. The genes are TRBV2 and TRBJ1-6; D perhaps matches TRBD1 (6 bases). CDR1 is SNHLY, CDR2 FYNNEI, per germline. Trimming stripped 6 bases from V and 8 bases from J, with 14 bases between. This CDR3 region has 14 residues. CDR3 bases: TGTGCCAGCAGCACACAGGGTAGCCATTCACCCCTCCACTTT. This sequence encodes CASSTQGSHSPLHF. Based on the CDR3 plus reference TRBV2 and TRBJ1-6, the full variable domain is EPEVTQTPSHQVTQMGQEVILRCVPISNHLYFYWYRQILGQKVEFLVSFYNNEISEKSEIFDDQFSVERPDGSNFTLKIRSTKLEDSAMYFCASSTQGSHSPLHFGNGTRLTVT.

V and J are TRBV7-9 and TRBJ1-1, with 7 bases fitting TRBD1. Germline V gives CDR1 SEHNR, CDR2 FQNEAQ (reference sequence). V trimming: 1 base; J trimming: 7 bases; junction bases outside the gene matches: 6. The CDR3 has 14 amino acids. CDR3 region: CASSLVAGTVEAFF. CDR3 coding DNA: TGTGCCAGCAGCTTAGTTGCCGGGACAGTTGAAGCTTTCTTT.

This clone came up a few times. The chain uses TRBV7-2 and TRBJ2-7; 7 nucleotides align to TRBD2. Trimming took 4 bases from V and 3 from J; bases not matched to a gene: 12. The CDR3 totals 16 residues. From germline, CDR1 is SGHTA and CDR2 FQGNSA. The DNA for the CDR3 is TGTGCCAGCAGCTACCCCGGGGGGTCCAGGGACTACGAGCAGTACTTC. This codes for CASSYPGGSRDYEQYF.

J is TRBJ2-1 and V is TRBV9; D possibly corresponds to TRBD2 (6 bases). CDR1 is SGDLS and CDR2 is YYNGEE in the germline V gene. Trimming cost V 0 bases and J 1 base, with 11 bases left between them. This CDR3 has 16 residues. The CDR3 sequence is CASSVEGGDSYNEQFF. CDR3 nucleotides: TGTGCCAGCAGCGTAGAAGGAGGGGATTCCTACAATGAGCAGTTCTTC.

The chain joins TRBV7-9 to TRBJ1-1; 10 bases match TRBD1. The germline CDR1 and CDR2 sequences are SEHNR and FQNEAQ (reference sequence). The CDR3 contains 15 residues. The trim removed 7 bases at V and 3 bases at J, leaving 8 bases unmatched. CDR3 residues: CASNRGDRGDTEAFF. The CDR3 DNA reads as TGTGCCAGCAATAGGGGGGACAGGGGCGACACTGAAGCTTTCTTT.

The chain recombines TRBV7-2 with TRBJ2-3; TRBD2 matches at 9 bases. CDR3 length: 17 amino acids. Trimming removed 2 bases from V and 2 bases from J; junction bases left unmatched: 8. In germline, CDR1 is SGHTA, CDR2 FQGNSA. CDR3 region: CASSLSSSGASTDTQYF. The CDR3 DNA reads as TGTGCCAGCAGCTTATCTTCTAGCGGGGCCTCCACAGATACGCAGTATTTT.

This rearrangement joins TRBV5-4 to TRBJ2-7; TRBD1 matches 7 bases. This CDR3 spans 14 amino acids. V lost 4 bases, J lost 2 bases, and 6 bases stayed unmatched. Germline assignment: CDR1 SGHNT and CDR2 YYREEE (reference sequence). The CDR3 DNA reads as TGTGCCAGCAGCGGACGGGACAGAACCTACGAGCAGTACTTC. Protein: CASSGRDRTYEQYF.

The rearrangement uses TRBV9 and TRBJ1-1; 8 bases are a match to TRBD1. Germline V gene lookup returns CDR1 SGDLS and CDR2 YYNGEE. V was clipped by 2 bases and J by 1 base; unmatched bases: 10. The CDR3 sequence is 17 residues long. The CDR3, as DNA: TGTGCCAGCAGCGTCGGACAGGGAGACGCCCAGAACACTGAAGCTTTCTTT. Translating gives CASSVGQGDAQNTEAFF. The variable domain in full, completed from reference TRBV9 and TRBJ1-1, reads DSGVTQTPKHLITATGQRVTLRCSPRSGDLSVYWYQQSLDQGLQFLIQYYNGEERAKGNILERFSAQQFPDLHSELNLSSLELGDSALYFCASSVGQGDAQNTEAFFGQGTRLTVV.

The chain is built from TRBV19 and TRBJ1-5; TRBD1 matches at 9 bases. Germline CDR1 and CDR2: LNHDA and SQIVND (reference sequence). The CDR3 covers 14 residues. J gave up 6 bases and V 4 bases, and 4 bases lay outside the gene matches. CDR3 sequence (DNA): TGTGCCAGTAGTAACACAGGGGGCGTTCAGCCCCAGCATTTT. Translated, it gives CASSNTGGVQPQHF.

The gene calls are TRBV29-1 and TRBJ2-5, with 8 bases identical to TRBD1. Germline trimming cut 7 bases from V and 4 bases from J; bases unmatched to any gene: 5. This CDR3 region has 12 residues. The germline CDR1 and CDR2 sequences are SQVTM and ANQGSEA. Here the CDR3 reads CSAGQGGETQYF. For the CDR3, the DNA is TGCAGCGCAGGACAGGGAGGAGAGACCCAGTACTTC.

In regard to this clone: Other DNA variants within this sample encode the same CDR3. This chain connects TRBV5-1 to TRBJ1-3; weak D call: TRBD1 (5 bases). Trimming shortened V by 4 bases and J by 0 bases, and 11 bases separated the two germline ends. The CDR3 has 15 residues. In germline, CDR1 is SGHRS, CDR2 YFSETQ. The CDR3 sequence: CASSITGDSGNTIYF. CDR3 DNA sequence: TGCGCCAGCAGCATTACAGGAGACTCTGGAAACACCATATATTTT.

The V call is TRBV20-1, the J call TRBJ2-1, with a tentative D call TRBD2 (7 bases). The CDR3 runs to 15 residues. The germline V gene encodes CDR1 DFQATT and CDR2 SNEGSKA (reference sequence). Trimming shortened V by 3 bases and J by 5 bases, and 17 bases separated the two germline ends. CDR3 nucleotides: TGCAGTGCTAGTTCGTCGGGGGGCCGTAACAATGAGCAGTTCTTC. As protein: CSASSSGGRNNEQFF.

The V and J genes are TRBV11-2 and TRBJ2-1; a possible D gene is TRBD2 (5 bases). Per the germline V gene, CDR1 is SGHAT and CDR2 is FQNNGV. The CDR3 sequence is 15 residues long. V gave up 1 base and J gave up 5 bases, with 12 bases separating them. The CDR3 sequence: CASSLVGSRNNEQFF. CDR3 bases: TGTGCCAGCAGCTTAGTGGGGAGTAGGAACAATGAGCAGTTCTTC.

This clone came up once. V is TRBV7-2 and J is TRBJ1-2; D may be TRBD1 (5 bases). The CDR3 totals 13 residues. V was pared by 3 bases and J by 8 bases, with 13 bases between. Germline CDR1 SGHTA, CDR2 FQGNSA. CDR3 coding DNA: TGTGCCAGCAGCTTGGGGGGACCCCGGGGCTACACCTTC. Its translation: CASSLGGPRGYTF. The variable domain in full, completed from reference TRBV7-2 and TRBJ1-2, reads GAGVSQSPSNKVTEKGKDVELRCDPISGHTALYWYRQSLGQGLEFLIYFQGNSAPDKSGLPSDRFSAERTGGSVSTLTIQRTQQEDSAVYLCASSLGGPRGYTFGSGTRLTVV.

V and J are TRBV29-1 and TRBJ2-7; a weak D match, TRBD2 (5 bases). V lost 0 bases, J lost 4 bases, and 10 bases lay in between. CDR3 size: 13 residues. The germline V gene encodes CDR1 SQVTM and CDR2 ANQGSEA. The CDR3 DNA sequence: TGCAGCGTTGAAGATCTTCGGGGTTACGAGCAGTACTTC. This gives the protein CSVEDLRGYEQYF.

This chain links TRBV27 with TRBJ2-3; D call uncertain. Per the germline V gene, CDR1 is MNHEY and CDR2 is SMNVEV (reference sequence). This CDR3 spans 13 amino acids. The germline V and J ends were trimmed by 0 bases and 4 bases, with 5 bases remaining between them. The CDR3 here is CASSLSSADTQYF. The CDR3 bases are TGTGCCAGCAGTTTATCGAGCGCAGATACGCAGTATTTT.

This clone was counted ten times or more. The chain is built from TRBV5-1 and TRBJ1-4, with TRBD1 as a possible D gene (6 bases). The CDR3 sequence is 15 residues long. Trimming took off 0 bases at V and 8 bases at J, with 14 bases between the two ends. Germline CDR1 is SGHRS and CDR2 is YFSETQ. In DNA form, the CDR3 reads TGCGCCAGCAGCTTGGAAGGCAGGGGACGCGAAAAACTGTTTTTT. This sequence encodes CASSLEGRGREKLFF.

The V and J genes are TRBV6-5 and TRBJ1-4, with TRBD1 matching 7 bases. J lost 1 base, V lost 6 bases, and 2 bases had no gene match. Germline CDR1 reads MNHEY; CDR2 reads SVGAGI. The CDR3 has 14 residues. The CDR3: CASRTGETNEKLFF. In nucleotides, the CDR3 is TGTGCCAGCAGAACAGGGGAAACTAATGAAAAACTGTTTTTT.

V is TRBV3-1 (or the pseudogene TRBV3-2) and J is TRBJ2-3, with D possibly matching TRBD2 (5 bases). CDR3 length equals 15 residues. Germline V CDR1 and CDR2: LGHDT, YNNKEL (reference sequence). Trimming pared 1 base from V and 2 bases from J, leaving 10 bases between. The CDR3 nucleotides read TGTGCCAGCAGCCAAGGGGCGGGCTACACAGATACGCAGTATTTT. Its protein is CASSQGAGYTDTQYF.

V usage is TRBV19 and J usage is TRBJ1-5; D is unclear. The CDR3 spans 15 residues. Per germline, CDR1 LNHDA and CDR2 SQIVND (reference sequence). V gave up 4 bases and J gave up 3 bases, with 13 bases separating them. For the CDR3, the DNA is TGTGCCAGTAGTACTTTGGCAGACTACAATCAGCCCCAGCATTTT. Translating gives CASSTLADYNQPQHF.

The V gene is TRBV5-4, the J gene TRBJ2-7; 9 bases agree with TRBD1. The V segment lost 5 bases and the J segment 6 bases; nucleotides outside the gene matches: 3. This CDR3 has 12 residues. The germline CDR1 and CDR2 sequences are SGHNT and YYREEE (reference sequence). In DNA form, the CDR3 reads TGTGCCAGCAGGGGACAGGGTAGCGAGCAGTACTTC. Protein: CASRGQGSEQYF.

The rearrangement links TRBV27 to TRBJ1-3, with 11 nucleotides matching TRBD1. Germline V gives CDR1 MNHEY, CDR2 SMNVEV (reference sequence). The CDR3 has 15 residues. The V and J ends lost 2 bases and 8 bases, in that order; junction bases with no gene match: 5. The CDR3 DNA sequence: TGTGCCAGCAGTTTAACAGGGACAGGGGGTTACACCATATATTTT. It yields the protein CASSLTGTGGYTIYF.

The chain recombines TRBV6-1 with TRBJ1-3; D is uncertain. This CDR3 spans 17 amino acids. V gave up 2 bases and J gave up 2 bases, with 16 bases separating them. The germline V gene encodes CDR1 MNHNS and CDR2 SASEGT. The CDR3 region is CASSEQPGSLTGNTIYF. In DNA, the CDR3 is TGTGCCAGCAGTGAACAGCCCGGGTCCCTAACTGGAAACACCATATATTTT.